These T cell receptor beta chains were read from a single sample in a study of blood T cell repertoires in COVID-19. Sequencing used immunoSEQ multiplex PCR; TCRdb keeps in-frame clones, though not all of them. The table has 220,000 or so clones, 65% to 85% seen once. Sequencing was carried out using PBMCs or T cells enriched from blood (not recorded which). These receptors were taken from a woman in her sixties who had recovered from COVID-19. The conserved cysteine and the conserved F or W are not part of the CDR3 here. Clone size, where shown, is once, few, many, or a class for clones that have expanded.

TRBV15,11,.,ATQRQVNEKLF
TRBV15,14,once,ATSRDRAGAGNTIY
TRBV7-6,13,.,ASSSRALGDSPLH
TRBV3-1/TRBV3-2,12,.,ASSQFLSSYEQY
TRBV3-1/TRBV3-2,14,.,ASSQSGGARDYGYT
TRBV5-1,13,.,ASSLSGTGVTEAF
TRBV9,12,.,ASSERAMNTEAF
TRBV9,13,.,ASSVASGGADEQF
TRBV5-1,14,.,ASSKGTGSNTGELF
TRBV9,11,.,ASSVATGAEAF
TRBV7-9,10,few,ASSSRPEGAF
TRBV19,12,.,ASTPGGLNYGYT
TRBV7-8,12,.,ASSSDRSNTEAF
TRBV4-2,14,.,ASSQGLAGVVGELF
TRBV7-3,12,.,ASSRSSKNTEAF
TRBV5-1,12,.,ASSLRQGGTEAF
TRBV6-2/TRBV6-3,10,.,ASSEFQETQY
TRBV10-2,13,.,ASRDRGYLNTEAF
TRBV7-8,14,.,ASSLLSLARGEKLF
TRBV14,16,few,ARGQKCGYLTHQETQY
TRBV5-6,14,.,ASSPDFTASGYGYT
TRBV7-9,15,large,ASSQGEVSSNTGELF
TRBV7-3,14,.,ASSSRPGANTGELF
TRBV9,14,.,ASSGPNSLLRNEQF
TRBV25-1,12,.,ASSGGGSGNTIY
TRBV12-5,14,.,ASGLGDTSSNQPQH
TRBV10-3,12,once,AISSTGDTYEQY
TRBV24-1,9,.,ATSGDQPQH
TRBV7-8,16,.,ASSLVETGVWAKNIQY
TRBV5-1,13,.,ASSLRQGSGNTIY
TRBV19,11,.,ATSWGGNTEAF
TRBV7-9,11,.,ASSLEGIQPQH
TRBV7-2,13,.,ASSLDGGRGAEQY
TRBV9,12,.,ASSALSVAGECV
TRBV7-6,14,.,ASSLARVAGANEQF
TRBV10-3,12,once,AISLGQGEREQY
TRBV18,11,.,ASSPGGSYEQY
TRBV10-3,13,once,ATTEAPGEGETQY
TRBV7-2,12,.,ASSLASGRETQY
TRBV19,11,.,ASSLQVHQPQH
TRBV4-2,12,.,ASSQESGNAEAF
TRBV25-1,16,.,ASSEYEGKGASYNEQF
TRBV18,13,.,ASSSSRDNNYGYT
TRBV6-5,13,.,ASSFRPPQFSPLH
TRBV9,13,once,ASSPGAEAKNIQY
TRBV10-2,11,.,ASSDPRAVTLF
TRBV10-3,10,.,AISGGNEKLF
TRBV5-1,14,.,ASSLRSPGQGETQY
TRBV18,13,.,ASSPRQGYLYEQY
TRBV5-1,10,.,ASSLFSGGQY
TRBV19,13,few,ASSDRQGWYTEAF
TRBV9,12,.,ASSVDSRDYGYT
TRBV5-1,13,.,ASRTGTGVNSPLH
TRBV7-3,13,.,ASSLMGQRQETQY
TRBV11-3,11,.,ASSGGLGNTQY
TRBV25-1,14,.,ASRPLLSGDDYGYT
TRBV5-1,12,.,ASSFDRAGQPQH
TRBV5-4,14,once,ASSPGTGNSGNTIY
TRBV6-5,13,.,ASTLRGRPTDTQY
TRBV10-3,12,.,ATENIGYSTEAF